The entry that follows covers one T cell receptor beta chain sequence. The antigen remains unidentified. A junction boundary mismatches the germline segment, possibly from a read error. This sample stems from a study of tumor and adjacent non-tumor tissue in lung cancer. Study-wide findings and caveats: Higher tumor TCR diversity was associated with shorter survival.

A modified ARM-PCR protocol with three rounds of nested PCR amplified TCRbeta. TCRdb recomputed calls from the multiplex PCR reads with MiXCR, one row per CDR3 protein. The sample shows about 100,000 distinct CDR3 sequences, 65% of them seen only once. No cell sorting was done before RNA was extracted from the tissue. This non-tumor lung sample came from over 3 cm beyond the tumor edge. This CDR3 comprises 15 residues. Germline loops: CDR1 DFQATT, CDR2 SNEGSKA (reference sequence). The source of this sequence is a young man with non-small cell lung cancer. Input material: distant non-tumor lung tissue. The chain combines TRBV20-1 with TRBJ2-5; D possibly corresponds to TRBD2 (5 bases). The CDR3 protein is CSAQEGSRLQETQYF. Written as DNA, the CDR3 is TGCAGTGCTCAAGAGGGCAGCAGGTTGCAAGAGACTCAGTACTTC.